The rows below give T cell receptor beta chains drawn from one sample of a study of T cells after yellow fever vaccination. TCRdb used MiXCR to reprocess the 5' RACE reads, holding one entry per CDR3 protein. The sample consists of about 510,000 distinct CDR3 sequences, 21% of them appearing once. The input for sequencing was PBMCs, taken 20 to 25 days after the first yellow fever vaccination. All receptors come from a man in his late teens or twenties who received the YFV17D yellow fever vaccine. The CDR3 runs from the conserved cysteine through the conserved F or W. The D gene is left open where the match is weak. For some rows the clone size is stated as once, few or many, or as a class when expanded; others skip it.

j_call v_call d_call clone_size cdr3_aa cdr3_nt
TRBJ2-7 TRBV5-1 - many CASSRPTDSPEQYF TGCGCCAGCAGCCGACCTACGGACAGCCCTGAGCAGTACTTC
TRBJ2-3 TRBV29-1 - many CSVEDRGSASWRRAQYF TGCAGCGTTGAAGATCGAGGGTCGGCTAGTTGGAGGAGGGCGCAGTATTTT
TRBJ2-3 TRBV12-3/TRBV12-4 - many CASTLGEDTQYF TGTGCCAGCACCCTGGGGGAGGATACGCAGTATTTT
TRBJ1-2 TRBV28 - few CASIGDGRYGYTF TGTGCCAGCATAGGGGACGGACGCTATGGCTACACCTTC
TRBJ2-1 TRBV5-1 - few CASSPPGDEQFF TGCGCCAGCAGCCCCCCCGGCGATGAGCAGTTCTTC
TRBJ2-5 TRBV5-1 TRBD1 few CASRTGQGAGETQYF TGCGCCAGCAGGACGGGACAGGGGGCTGGAGAGACCCAGTACTTC
TRBJ2-7 TRBV5-4 TRBD1 - CASSAPTGVHDEQYF TGTGCCAGCAGCGCACCAACAGGGGTTCACGACGAGCAGTACTTC
TRBJ2-7 TRBV5-1 TRBD1 many CASSLGDRGEQYF TGCGCCAGCAGCTTGGGGGACAGGGGCGAGCAGTACTTC
TRBJ2-7 TRBV20-1 TRBD2 - CSAISGGRALSYEQYF TGCAGTGCTATAAGCGGGGGCAGGGCCCTCTCCTACGAGCAGTACTTC
TRBJ2-1 TRBV6-5 - - CASSYIPSGSSYNEQFF TGTGCCAGCAGTTACATACCAAGCGGAAGCTCCTACAATGAGCAGTTCTTC
TRBJ2-3 TRBV7-2 TRBD2 - CASSSTSGGLDTQYF TGTGCCAGCAGCTCAACTAGCGGGGGATTAGATACGCAGTATTTT
TRBJ2-7 TRBV20-1 TRBD2 few CSVRLASYEQYF TGCAGTGTTAGACTAGCGTCCTACGAGCAGTACTTC
TRBJ2-1 TRBV19 - - CASSIRGMGYNEQFF TGTGCCAGTAGTATTAGGGGTATGGGTTACAATGAGCAGTTCTTC
TRBJ2-7 TRBV6-2/TRBV6-3 TRBD1 - CASNPRTGWDEQYF TGTGCCAGCAACCCGCGGACAGGGTGGGACGAGCAGTACTTC
TRBJ2-5 TRBV12-5 - few CASGLMQTQYF TGTGCTAGTGGTTTGATGCAGACCCAGTACTTC
TRBJ2-5 TRBV2 - - CASSFIQGYQETQYF TGTGCCAGCAGTTTCATCCAGGGGTACCAAGAGACCCAGTACTTC
TRBJ2-2 TRBV14 - few CASSYYRVAGELFF TGTGCCAGCAGCTATTACAGGGTCGCCGGGGAGCTGTTTTTT
TRBJ2-1 TRBV11-2 - - CASSLDPGGRQFF TGTGCCAGCAGCTTAGATCCTGGGGGGCGGCAGTTCTTC
TRBJ1-1 TRBV6-2/TRBV6-3 TRBD1 many CASSRQGVTEAFF TGTGCCAGCAGCCGCCAGGGGGTCACTGAAGCTTTCTTT
TRBJ1-1 TRBV20-1 - once CSAPRGQLNTEAFF TGCAGTGCCCCCCGTGGACAGCTCAACACTGAAGCTTTCTTT
TRBJ2-2 TRBV12-3/TRBV12-4 - - CASSRHGGSGELFF TGTGCCAGCAGTCGCCATGGCGGGTCCGGGGAGCTGTTTTTT
TRBJ2-3 TRBV12-3/TRBV12-4 - - CASGILTDTQYF TGTGCCAGCGGGATTCTCACGGATACGCAGTATTTT
TRBJ1-1 TRBV7-9 - - CASSLKGEAFF TGTGCCAGCAGCTTAAAGGGTGAAGCTTTCTTT
TRBJ1-1 TRBV12-3/TRBV12-4 - - CASSLTELQAFF TGTGCCAGCAGTTTGACAGAACTCCAAGCTTTCTTT
TRBJ2-5 TRBV7-2 TRBD2 few CASSPTSGIQETQYF TGTGCCAGCAGCCCGACTAGCGGCATCCAAGAGACCCAGTACTTC
TRBJ2-6 TRBV7-9 - few CASSLDGSHEGANVLTF TGTGCCAGCAGCCTCGACGGATCTCATGAAGGGGCCAACGTCCTGACTTTC
TRBJ1-1 TRBV6-2/TRBV6-3 - - CASRFRGTVRSTEAFF TGTGCCAGCAGATTCCGAGGGACGGTGAGGAGCACTGAAGCTTTCTTT
TRBJ2-5 TRBV20-1 - many CSARINPFNGLETQYF TGCAGTGCTAGAATAAACCCCTTCAACGGGTTGGAGACCCAGTACTTC
TRBJ1-5 TRBV29-1 - few CSERSSNQPQHF TGCAGCGAGAGGAGTAGCAATCAGCCCCAGCATTTT
TRBJ2-7 TRBV15 - few CATSRELGGRYEQYF TGTGCCACCAGCAGAGAACTCGGGGGACGATACGAGCAGTACTTC
TRBJ2-3 TRBV4-1 TRBD2 many CASSPIAGASDTQYF TGCGCCAGCAGCCCTATAGCGGGTGCGTCTGATACGCAGTATTTT
TRBJ2-5 TRBV29-1 - few CSVDPGEYQETQYF TGCAGCGTTGATCCCGGGGAGTACCAAGAGACCCAGTACTTC
TRBJ2-3 TRBV28 - few CASSFRSRGDTQYF TGTGCCAGCAGTTTCCGTTCGCGTGGAGATACGCAGTATTTT
TRBJ2-6 TRBV25-1 - few CASSEADFGPGANVLTF TGTGCCAGCAGTGAAGCAGACTTCGGCCCTGGGGCCAACGTCCTGACTTTC
TRBJ2-1 TRBV7-2 - - CASSRSGTPDEQFF TGTGCCAGCAGCCGCTCCGGGACTCCCGATGAGCAGTTCTTC
TRBJ1-5 TRBV4-1 - few CASSKGRPTGPLGDQPQHF TGCGCCAGCAGCAAGGGGAGGCCCACGGGACCCTTGGGCGATCAGCCCCAGCATTTT
TRBJ2-1 TRBV5-1 - few CASSLGGGSHEQFF TGCGCCAGCAGCTTGGGTGGGGGGAGCCATGAGCAGTTCTTC
TRBJ2-3 TRBV4-2 TRBD2 - CASSLAHSSGGTDTQYF TGTGCCAGCAGCTTAGCCCATTCTAGCGGGGGGACAGATACGCAGTATTTT
TRBJ2-5 TRBV20-1 TRBD2 - CSVPGLAVPETQYF TGCAGTGTCCCGGGACTAGCGGTACCTGAGACCCAGTACTTC
TRBJ2-7 TRBV5-1 TRBD1 many CASSLGQGFYEQYF TGCGCCAGCAGCTTGGGACAGGGATTTTACGAGCAGTACTTC
TRBJ1-4 TRBV18 TRBD1 - CASSLNRQGPATNEKLFF TGTGCCAGCTCACTCAATCGACAGGGCCCAGCGACTAATGAAAAACTGTTTTTT
TRBJ2-5 TRBV15 - - CATSRTDQETQYF TGTGCCACCAGCCGGACAGATCAAGAGACCCAGTACTTC
TRBJ2-5 TRBV3-1 TRBD1 few CASSQPGQETRETQYF TGTGCCAGCAGCCAACCGGGACAGGAGACACGGGAGACCCAGTACTTC
TRBJ2-5 TRBV18 - once CASSRSVGRDHQETQYF TGTGCCAGCTCACGCTCAGTCGGGAGAGACCACCAAGAGACCCAGTACTTC
TRBJ2-3 TRBV7-2 TRBD2 - CASSLGLAGGGTQYF TGTGCCAGCAGCCTTGGACTAGCGGGGGGGGGTACGCAGTATTTT